This T cell receptor beta chain was found in a study of T cell responses to AZD1222 COVID-19 vaccine. This CDR3 region has 15 residues. Germline assignment: CDR1 SGHRS and CDR2 YFSETQ. With V trimmed by 0 bases and J by 7 bases, 4 bases remained unmatched. The repertoire was sequenced with immunoSEQ multiplex PCR; TCRdb's copy has only in-frame clones and lacks some. The sample yields more than 110,000 clones, 80% to 95% seen once. V gene TRBV5-1 combines with J gene TRBJ1-4; TRBD1 agrees at 9 bases. The TCR was taken from an adult in good health. This specimen was peripheral blood, taken on day 0 of AZD1222 vaccination. The CDR3 DNA reads TGCGCCAGCAGCTTGGGGGACAGGGTGACTGAAAAACTGTTTTTT. It yields the protein CASSLGDRVTEKLFF.